The clone carrying this TCR beta chain is a singleton in its sample. Antigen: not known. Profiling relied on immunoSEQ multiplex PCR, and the TCRdb table lists in-frame clones only, not all of them. The sample lists a few hundred thousand clones; about 96% were seen once. These data come from a study of shared clonotypes between healthy human individuals. The CDR3 spans 16 residues. V dropped 6 bases and J dropped 6 bases, with 22 bases sitting between them. Germline loops: CDR1 MDHEN, CDR2 SYDVKM. The healthy adult donors were HIV-negative and reported no recent acute infections or vaccinations. General study findings and limits: Depth was large, yet rarefaction showed that sorted-subset sequencing was incomplete.

The sample was memory CD8+ T cells sorted from blood. The subset was: CD45RO+ cells pooled with CCR7-negative TemRA cells. This sequence originates from a man aged 30 to 45 in good health. The rearrangement uses TRBV28 and TRBJ2-3, with a weak D call TRBD1 (6 bases). The CDR3 bases are TGTGCCAGCAGCAAGGAAGAGTGGACAGACCCCGATACGCAGTATTTT. Its protein product is CASSKEEWTDPDTQYF.